The clone carrying this TCR beta chain was counted between two and nine times. The antigen is undetermined. This sample stems from a study of CD4+ T cells in melanoma. Per the germline V gene, CDR1 is SEHNR and CDR2 is FQNEAQ (reference sequence). The CDR3 is made up of 13 amino acids. Trimming pared 3 bases from V and 0 bases from J, leaving 5 bases between. TCRdb's copy holds only in-frame clones and misses some; the assay was immunoSEQ multiplex PCR. The data hold 90,000 to 130,000 clones, with 80% to 95% observed a single time. General observations from the study: A reported correlation linked neoantigen-specific CD4+ T cells to CD8+, macrophage and B cell function. Diverse differentiation states were reported for melanoma neoantigen-specific CD4+ T cells.

The receptor was derived from a human donor with melanoma. The chain has TRBV7-9 and TRBJ1-1; D unclear. The sequenced material came from peripheral blood. CDR3 DNA: TGTGCCAGCAGCTTTCCACTGAACACTGAAGCTTTCTTT. This translates into CASSFPLNTEAFF.